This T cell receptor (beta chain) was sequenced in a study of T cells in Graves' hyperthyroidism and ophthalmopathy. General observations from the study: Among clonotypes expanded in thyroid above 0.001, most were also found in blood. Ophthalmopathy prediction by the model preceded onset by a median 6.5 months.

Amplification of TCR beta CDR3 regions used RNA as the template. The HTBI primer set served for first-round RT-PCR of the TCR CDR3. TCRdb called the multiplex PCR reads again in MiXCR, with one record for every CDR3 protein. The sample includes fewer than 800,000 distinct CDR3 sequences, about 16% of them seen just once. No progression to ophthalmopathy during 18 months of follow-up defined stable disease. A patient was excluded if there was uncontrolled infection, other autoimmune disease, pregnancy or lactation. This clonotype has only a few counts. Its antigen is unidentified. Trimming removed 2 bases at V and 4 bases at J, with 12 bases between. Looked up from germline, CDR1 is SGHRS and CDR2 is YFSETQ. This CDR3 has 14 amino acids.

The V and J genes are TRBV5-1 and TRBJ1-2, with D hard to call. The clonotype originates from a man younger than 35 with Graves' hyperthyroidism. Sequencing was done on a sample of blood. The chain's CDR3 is CASSFIGIAYGYTF. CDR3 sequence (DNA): TGCGCCAGCAGCTTCATAGGGATTGCCTATGGCTACACCTTC.